This T cell receptor beta chain stems from a study of early T cells in non-severe SARS-CoV-2 infection. Study-wide context: Chains stayed unpaired after sequencing of bulk RNA from unsorted whole blood.

Molecules of cDNA were individually given unique molecular identifiers that were attached to them. TCRdb re-called the 5' RACE reads with MiXCR, one entry per CDR3 protein. This repertoire shows about 69,000 distinct CDR3 sequences, about 9% found once; its top ten account for less than 6.5%. This clonotype has just a few counts. Its antigen is as yet unknown. Notes on the study in general: In VDJdb matching, anti-spike CD8 responses were favored while private and CD4 specificities went missing.

The sample was whole blood. This receptor was taken from an adult who was a healthcare worker with PCR-confirmed SARS-CoV-2 infection or an uninfected control (not recorded which).

The CDR3 nucleotides read TGCGCCAGCACGGCAGGTCTCTACAATGAGCAGTTCTTC. Its translation: CASTAGLYNEQFF. V is TRBV10-1 and J is TRBJ2-1; no definite D call. Germline V CDR1 and CDR2: WNHNN, SYGVQD (reference sequence). Trimming left V 7 bases short and J 3 bases short, with 10 bases between. This CDR3 spans 13 amino acids.